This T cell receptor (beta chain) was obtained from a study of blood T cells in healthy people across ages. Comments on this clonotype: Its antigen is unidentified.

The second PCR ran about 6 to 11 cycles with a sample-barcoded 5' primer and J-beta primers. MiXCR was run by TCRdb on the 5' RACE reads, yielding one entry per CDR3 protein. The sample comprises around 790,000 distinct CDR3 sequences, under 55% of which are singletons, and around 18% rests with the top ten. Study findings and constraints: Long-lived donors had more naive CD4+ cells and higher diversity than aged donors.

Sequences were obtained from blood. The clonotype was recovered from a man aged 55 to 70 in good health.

CDR3 in DNA: TGTGCCTGGAACCGGGCTGTCTACAGGGATACGCAGTATTTT. Residues: CAWNRAVYRDTQYF. The rearrangement joins TRBV30 to TRBJ2-3, with D perhaps matching TRBD1 (5 bases). Germline loops: CDR1 GTSNPN, CDR2 SVGIG (reference sequence). The CDR3 length is 14 residues. V lost 4 bases, J lost 6 bases, and 17 bases lay in between.